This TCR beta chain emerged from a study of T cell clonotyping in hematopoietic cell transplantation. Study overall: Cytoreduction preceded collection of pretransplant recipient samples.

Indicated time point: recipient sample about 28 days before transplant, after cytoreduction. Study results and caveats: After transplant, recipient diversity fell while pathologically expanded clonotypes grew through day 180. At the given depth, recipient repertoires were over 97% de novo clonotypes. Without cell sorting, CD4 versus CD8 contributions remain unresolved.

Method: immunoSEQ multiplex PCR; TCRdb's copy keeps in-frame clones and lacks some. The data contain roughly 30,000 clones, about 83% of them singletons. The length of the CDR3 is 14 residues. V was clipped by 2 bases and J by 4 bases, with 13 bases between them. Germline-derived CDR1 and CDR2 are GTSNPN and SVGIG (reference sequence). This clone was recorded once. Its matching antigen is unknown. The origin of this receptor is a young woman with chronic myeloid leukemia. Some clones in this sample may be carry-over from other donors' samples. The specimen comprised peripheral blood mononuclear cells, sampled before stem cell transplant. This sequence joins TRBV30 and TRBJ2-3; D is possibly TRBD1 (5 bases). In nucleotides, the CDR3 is TGTGCCTGGAGTTTGGGGCTTAGTCCAGATACGCAGTATTTT. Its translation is CAWSLGLSPDTQYF.